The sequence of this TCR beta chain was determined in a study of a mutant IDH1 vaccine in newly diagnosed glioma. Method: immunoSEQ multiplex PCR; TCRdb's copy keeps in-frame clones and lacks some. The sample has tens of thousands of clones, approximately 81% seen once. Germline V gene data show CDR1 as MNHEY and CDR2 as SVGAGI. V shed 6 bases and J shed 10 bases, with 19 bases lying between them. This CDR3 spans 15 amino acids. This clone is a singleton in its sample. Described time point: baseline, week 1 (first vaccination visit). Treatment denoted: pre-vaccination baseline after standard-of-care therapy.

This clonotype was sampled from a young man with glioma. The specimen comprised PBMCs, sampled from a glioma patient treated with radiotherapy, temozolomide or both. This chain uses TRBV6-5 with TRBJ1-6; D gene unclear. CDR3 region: CASSRSTTQTSPLHF. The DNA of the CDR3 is TGTGCCAGCAGCCGATCGACGACTCAAACATCACCCCTCCACTTT.